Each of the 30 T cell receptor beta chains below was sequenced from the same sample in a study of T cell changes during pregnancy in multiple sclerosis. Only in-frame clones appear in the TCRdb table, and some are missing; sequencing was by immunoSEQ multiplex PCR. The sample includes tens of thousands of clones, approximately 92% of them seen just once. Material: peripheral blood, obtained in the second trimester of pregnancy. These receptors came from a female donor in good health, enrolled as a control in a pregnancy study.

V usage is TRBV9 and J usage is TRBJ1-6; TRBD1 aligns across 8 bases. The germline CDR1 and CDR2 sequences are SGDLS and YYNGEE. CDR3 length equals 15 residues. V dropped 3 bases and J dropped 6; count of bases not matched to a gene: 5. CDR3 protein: CASSAGQGVNSPLHF. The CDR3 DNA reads TGTGCCAGCAGCGCCGGACAGGGAGTTAATTCACCCCTCCACTTT. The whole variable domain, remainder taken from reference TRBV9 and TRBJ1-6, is DSGVTQTPKHLITATGQRVTLRCSPRSGDLSVYWYQQSLDQGLQFLIQYYNGEERAKGNILERFSAQQFPDLHSELNLSSLELGDSALYFCASSAGQGVNSPLHFGNGTRLTVT.

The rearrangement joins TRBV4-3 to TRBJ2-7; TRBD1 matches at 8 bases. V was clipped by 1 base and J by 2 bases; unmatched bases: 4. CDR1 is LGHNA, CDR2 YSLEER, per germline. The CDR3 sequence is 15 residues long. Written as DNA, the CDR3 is TGCGCCAGCAGCCAAGTCCGGGACAGGCCCTACGAGCAGTACTTC. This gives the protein CASSQVRDRPYEQYF.

The CDR3 DNA sequence: TGTGCCAGCAGTTACGCAACCGGGACAGGGCTTTACGAGCAGTACTTC. Translation gives CASSYATGTGLYEQYF. V is TRBV6-5 and J is TRBJ2-7; the match to TRBD1 covers 9 bases. CDR3 length: 16 residues. Trimming cost V 2 bases and J 4 bases; bases outside gene matches: 9. Germline values: CDR1 MNHEY, CDR2 SVGAGI.

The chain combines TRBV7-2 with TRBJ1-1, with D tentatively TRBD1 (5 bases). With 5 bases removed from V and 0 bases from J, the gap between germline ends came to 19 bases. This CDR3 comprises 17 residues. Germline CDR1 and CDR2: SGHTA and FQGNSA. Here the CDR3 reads CASSREGPGRVNTEAFF. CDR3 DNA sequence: TGTGCCAGCAGCCGAGAGGGGCCAGGGAGGGTGAACACTGAAGCTTTCTTT.

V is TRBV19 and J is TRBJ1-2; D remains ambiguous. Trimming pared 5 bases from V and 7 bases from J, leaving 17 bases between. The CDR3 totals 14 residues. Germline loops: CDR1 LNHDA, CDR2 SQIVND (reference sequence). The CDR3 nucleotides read TGTGCCAGTAGTCCCGCTCCACTTCACTCTGGCTACACCTTC. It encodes CASSPAPLHSGYTF.

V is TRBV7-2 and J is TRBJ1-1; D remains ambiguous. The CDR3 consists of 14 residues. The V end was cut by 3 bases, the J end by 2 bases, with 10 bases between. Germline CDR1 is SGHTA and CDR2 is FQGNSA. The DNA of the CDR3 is TGTGCCAGCAGCTTGCAGGCCAGAAACACTGAAGCTTTCTTT. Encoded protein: CASSLQARNTEAFF. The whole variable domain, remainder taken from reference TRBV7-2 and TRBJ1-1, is GAGVSQSPSNKVTEKGKDVELRCDPISGHTALYWYRQSLGQGLEFLIYFQGNSAPDKSGLPSDRFSAERTGGSVSTLTIQRTQQEDSAVYLCASSLQARNTEAFFGQGTRLTVV.

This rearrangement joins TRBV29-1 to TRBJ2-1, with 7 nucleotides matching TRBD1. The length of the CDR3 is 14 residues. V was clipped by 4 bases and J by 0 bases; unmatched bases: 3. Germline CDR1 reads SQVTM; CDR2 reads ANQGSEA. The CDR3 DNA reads TGCAGCGTTGCCCGGGACAGCTCCTACAATGAGCAGTTCTTC. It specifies CSVARDSSYNEQFF.

In DNA form, the CDR3 reads TGTGCCAGCAGCCTAACTAGCGGGGCGAACACCGGGGAGCTGTTTTTT. Amino acid sequence: CASSLTSGANTGELFF. The chain recombines TRBV9 with TRBJ2-2; 10 nucleotides line up with TRBD2. The CDR3 extends over 16 amino acids. V trimming: 4 bases; J trimming: 0 bases; junction bases outside the gene matches: 3. The germline V gene encodes CDR1 SGDLS and CDR2 YYNGEE.

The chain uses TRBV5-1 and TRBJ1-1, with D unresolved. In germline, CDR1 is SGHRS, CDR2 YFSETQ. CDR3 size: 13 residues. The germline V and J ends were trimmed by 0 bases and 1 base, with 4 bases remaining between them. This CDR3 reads CASSLDRNTEAFF. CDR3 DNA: TGCGCCAGCAGCTTGGACAGGAACACTGAAGCTTTCTTT.

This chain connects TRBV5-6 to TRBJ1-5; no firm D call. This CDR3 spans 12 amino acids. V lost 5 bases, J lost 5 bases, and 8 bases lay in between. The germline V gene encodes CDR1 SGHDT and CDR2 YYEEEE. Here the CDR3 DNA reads TGTGCCAGCAGGTACGGAGATCAGCCCCAGCATTTT. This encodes CASRYGDQPQHF.

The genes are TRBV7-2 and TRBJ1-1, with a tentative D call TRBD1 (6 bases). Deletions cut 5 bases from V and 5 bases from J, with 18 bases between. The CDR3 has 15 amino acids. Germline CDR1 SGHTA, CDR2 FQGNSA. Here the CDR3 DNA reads TGTGCCAGCAGCCCCAAACAGGGTGGGTTTACTGAAGCTTTCTTT. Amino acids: CASSPKQGGFTEAFF.

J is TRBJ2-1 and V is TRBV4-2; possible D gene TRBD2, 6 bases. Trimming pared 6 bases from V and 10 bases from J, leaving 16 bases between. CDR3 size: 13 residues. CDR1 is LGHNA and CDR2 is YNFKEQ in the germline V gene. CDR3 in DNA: TGTGCCAGCAGGCGGGACCTGAATTCCGAGCAGTTCTTC. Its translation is CASRRDLNSEQFF.

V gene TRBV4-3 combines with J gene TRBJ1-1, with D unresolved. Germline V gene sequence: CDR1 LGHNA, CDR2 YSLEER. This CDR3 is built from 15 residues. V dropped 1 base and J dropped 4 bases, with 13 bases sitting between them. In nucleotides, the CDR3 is TGCGCCAGCAGCCAAGGGCGAGCGGTGACCACTGAAGCTTTCTTT. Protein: CASSQGRAVTTEAFF.

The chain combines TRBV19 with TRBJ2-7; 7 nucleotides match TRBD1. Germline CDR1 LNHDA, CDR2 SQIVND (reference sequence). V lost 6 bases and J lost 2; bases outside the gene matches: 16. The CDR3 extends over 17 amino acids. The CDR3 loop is CASSHAMTGRGTYEQYF. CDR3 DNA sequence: TGTGCCAGTAGCCATGCGATGACAGGGAGAGGAACCTACGAGCAGTACTTC.

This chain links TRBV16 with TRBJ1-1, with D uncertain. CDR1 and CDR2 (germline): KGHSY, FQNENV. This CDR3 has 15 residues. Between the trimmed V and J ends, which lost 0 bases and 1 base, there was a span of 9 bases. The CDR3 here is CASSQSGSGNTEAFF. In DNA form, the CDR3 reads TGTGCCAGCAGCCAATCGGGCAGTGGGAACACTGAAGCTTTCTTT.

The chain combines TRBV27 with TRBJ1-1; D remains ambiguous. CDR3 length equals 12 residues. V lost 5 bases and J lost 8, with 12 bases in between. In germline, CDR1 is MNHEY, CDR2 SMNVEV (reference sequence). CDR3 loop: CASSPTDGEAFF. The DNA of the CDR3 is TGTGCCAGCAGTCCTACTGACGGGGAAGCTTTCTTT.

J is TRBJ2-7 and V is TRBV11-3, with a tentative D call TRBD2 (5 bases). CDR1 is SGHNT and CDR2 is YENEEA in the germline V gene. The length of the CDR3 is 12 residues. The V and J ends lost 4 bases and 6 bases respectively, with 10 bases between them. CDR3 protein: CASSSYGVEQYF. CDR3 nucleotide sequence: TGTGCCAGCAGCTCCTACGGGGTCGAGCAGTACTTC.

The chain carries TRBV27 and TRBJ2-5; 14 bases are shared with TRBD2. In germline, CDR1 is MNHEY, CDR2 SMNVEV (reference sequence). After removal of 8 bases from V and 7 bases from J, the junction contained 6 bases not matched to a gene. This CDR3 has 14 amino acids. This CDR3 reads CASGLAGGPRTQYF. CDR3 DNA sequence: TGTGCCAGCGGACTAGCGGGGGGCCCCAGGACCCAGTACTTC.

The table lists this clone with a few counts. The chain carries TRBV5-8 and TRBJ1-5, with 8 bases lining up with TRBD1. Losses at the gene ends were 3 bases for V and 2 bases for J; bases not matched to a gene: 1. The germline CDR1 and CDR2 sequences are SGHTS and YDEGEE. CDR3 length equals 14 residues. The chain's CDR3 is CASSWTGRNQPQHF. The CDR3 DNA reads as TGTGCCAGCAGCTGGACAGGGCGCAATCAGCCCCAGCATTTT.

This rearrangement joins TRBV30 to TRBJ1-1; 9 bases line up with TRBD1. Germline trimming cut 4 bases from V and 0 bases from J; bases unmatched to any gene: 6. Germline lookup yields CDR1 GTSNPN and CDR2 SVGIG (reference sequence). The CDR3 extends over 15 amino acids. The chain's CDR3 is CAWMSGQGMNTEAFF. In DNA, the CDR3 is TGTGCCTGGATGTCCGGACAGGGGATGAACACTGAAGCTTTCTTT.

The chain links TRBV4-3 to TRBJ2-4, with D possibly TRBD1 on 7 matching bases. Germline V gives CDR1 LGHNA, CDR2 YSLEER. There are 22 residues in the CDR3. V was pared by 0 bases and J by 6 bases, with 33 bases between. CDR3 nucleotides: TGCGCCAGCAGCCAAGATCGGGTTACAGGGGCAAATTTACGGGGGAAGATAAACATTCAGTACTTC. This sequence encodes CASSQDRVTGANLRGKINIQYF.

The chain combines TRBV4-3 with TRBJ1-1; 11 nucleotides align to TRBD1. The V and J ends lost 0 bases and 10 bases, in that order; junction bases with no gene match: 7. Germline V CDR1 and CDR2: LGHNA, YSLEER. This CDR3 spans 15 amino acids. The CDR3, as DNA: TGCGCCAGCAGCCAAGAACGTAGGACAGGGGGCATAGCTTTCTTT. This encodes CASSQERRTGGIAFF.

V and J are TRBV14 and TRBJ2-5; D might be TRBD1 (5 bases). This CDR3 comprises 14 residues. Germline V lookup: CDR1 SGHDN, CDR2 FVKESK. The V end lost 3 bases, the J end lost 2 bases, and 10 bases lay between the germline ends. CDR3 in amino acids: CASSHPDRQETQYF. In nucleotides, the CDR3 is TGTGCCAGCAGCCATCCCGACAGACAAGAGACCCAGTACTTC.

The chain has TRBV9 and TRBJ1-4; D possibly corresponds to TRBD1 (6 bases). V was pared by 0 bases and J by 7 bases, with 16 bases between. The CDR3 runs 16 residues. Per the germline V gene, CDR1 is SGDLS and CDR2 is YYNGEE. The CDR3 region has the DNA TGTGCCAGCAGCGTAGAAATGACAGGCGGCAGTGAAAAACTGTTTTTT. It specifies CASSVEMTGGSEKLFF.

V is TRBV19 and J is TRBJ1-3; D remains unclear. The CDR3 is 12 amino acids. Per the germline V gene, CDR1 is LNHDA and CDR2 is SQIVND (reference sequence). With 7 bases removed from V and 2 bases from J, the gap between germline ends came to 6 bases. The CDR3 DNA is TGTGCCAGTAAACCAGCTGGAAACACCATATATTTT. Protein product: CASKPAGNTIYF.

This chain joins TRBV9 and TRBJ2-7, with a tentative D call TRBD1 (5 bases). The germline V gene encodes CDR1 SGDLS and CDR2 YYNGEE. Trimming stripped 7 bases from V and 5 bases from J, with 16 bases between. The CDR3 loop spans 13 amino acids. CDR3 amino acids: CASALGALDEQYF. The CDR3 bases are TGTGCCAGCGCCCTAGGGGCCCTCGACGAGCAGTACTTC.

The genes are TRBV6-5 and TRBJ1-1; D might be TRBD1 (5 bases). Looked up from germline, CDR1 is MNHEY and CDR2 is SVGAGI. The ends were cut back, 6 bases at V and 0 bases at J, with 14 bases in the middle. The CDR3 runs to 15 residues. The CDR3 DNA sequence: TGTGCCAGCAGCAACCCATCGGGGGTGAACACTGAAGCTTTCTTT. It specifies CASSNPSGVNTEAFF.

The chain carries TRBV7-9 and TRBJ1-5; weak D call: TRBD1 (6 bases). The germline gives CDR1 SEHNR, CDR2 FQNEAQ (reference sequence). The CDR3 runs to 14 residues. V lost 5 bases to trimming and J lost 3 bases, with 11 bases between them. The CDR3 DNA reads TGTGCCAGCAGCGTCCAGGGGATCAATCAGCCCCAGCATTTT. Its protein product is CASSVQGINQPQHF.

The CDR3 region is CASTTTGGNTIYF. Here the CDR3 DNA reads TGTGCCAGCACCACTACAGGGGGAAACACCATATATTTT. The chain combines TRBV7-2 with TRBJ1-3, with a possible D match to TRBD1 (6 bases). V dropped 7 bases and J dropped 4 bases, with 11 bases sitting between them. The CDR3 sequence is 13 residues long. Germline loops: CDR1 SGHTA, CDR2 FQGNSA.

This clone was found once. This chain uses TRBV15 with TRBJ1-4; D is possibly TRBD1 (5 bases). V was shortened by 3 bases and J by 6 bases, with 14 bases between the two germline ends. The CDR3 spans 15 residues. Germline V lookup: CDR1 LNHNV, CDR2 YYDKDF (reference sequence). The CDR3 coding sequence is TGTGCCACCAGCAGGCCTAACGGGGGAGATGAAAAACTGTTTTTT. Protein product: CATSRPNGGDEKLFF.